The clone carrying this TCR beta chain appeared many times. This CDR3 spans 11 amino acids. The germline gives CDR1 LNHDA, CDR2 SQIVND (reference sequence). Trimming took 6 bases from V and 6 from J, leaving 5 bases between them. These data belong to a study of low-dose radiotherapy and immunotherapy resistance in tumors. Alpha- and beta-chain coverage of first-strand cDNA came from TRAV- and TRBV-specific primers. TCRs were put through approximately 20 PCR cycles of amplification with Phusion. A constant-region primer and the V-primer adapter served as the primer pair. One entry per CDR3 protein, called by TCRdb with MiXCR from the reads. The table lists tens of thousands of distinct CDR3 sequences, roughly a sixth of them singletons. The time point is: before trial treatment.

The rearrangement links TRBV19 to TRBJ2-2; maybe TRBD1 (5 bases). This clonotype was sampled from a male donor with prostate cancer. The starting material was PBMCs, obtained before treatment. The CDR3 sequence is CASRQAGELFF. The CDR3 bases are TGTGCCAGTAGACAGGCCGGGGAGCTGTTTTTT.